These 16 T cell receptor beta chains came from one sample sequenced in a study of T cell repertoires in ileal Crohn's disease. Time point denoted: inflamed ileum from the surgical specimen. The assay was immunoSEQ multiplex PCR, and TCRdb's table has in-frame clones only and misses some. This sample has some 6,600 clones; over 75% occur once, and the top ten carry 10%. Sequenced input: ileal tissue. The receptor source for this set is an adult with Crohn's disease.

CDR3 sequence: CASSPLAVWETQYF. The CDR3 DNA follows: TGTGCCAGCAGCCCCCTTGCGGTCTGGGAGACCCAGTACTTC. The rearrangement uses TRBV11-1 and TRBJ2-5; D call uncertain. Germline CDR1 is SGHAT and CDR2 is FQDESV (reference sequence). The CDR3 covers 14 residues. The V end lost 5 bases, the J end lost 5 bases, and 15 bases lay between the germline ends.

The gene calls are TRBV9 and TRBJ2-1, with 11 bases matching TRBD2. The CDR3 is 16 amino acids. V dropped 1 base and J dropped 7; count of bases not matched to a gene: 7. Germline V gene data show CDR1 as SGDLS and CDR2 as YYNGEE. CDR3 sequence reads: CASSVQSTSGVNEQFF. DNA for the CDR3: TGTGCCAGCAGCGTACAGTCGACTAGCGGGGTAAATGAGCAGTTCTTC.

The rearrangement links TRBV4-1 to TRBJ2-1; D is unresolved. This CDR3 has 14 residues. Trimming removed 3 bases from V and 1 base from J, with 7 bases in between. CDR1 and CDR2 (germline): MGHRA, YSYEKL. The CDR3 loop is CASSQGSSYNEQFF. DNA of the CDR3: TGCGCCAGCAGCCAGGGGTCATCCTACAATGAGCAGTTCTTC.

V gene TRBV2 combines with J gene TRBJ2-7, with 7 bases that match TRBD1. V gave up 9 bases and J gave up 1 base; unmatched junction bases: 6. The CDR3 sequence is 13 residues long. Germline loops: CDR1 SNHLY, CDR2 FYNNEI. The CDR3 nucleotides are TGTGCCAGTGGACAGGAGATTTCCTACGAGCAGTACTTC. It is translated as CASGQEISYEQYF. The full variable domain, its missing parts supplied by reference TRBV2 and TRBJ2-7, is EPEVTQTPSHQVTQMGQEVILRCVPISNHLYFYWYRQILGQKVEFLVSFYNNEISEKSEIFDDQFSVERPDGSNFTLKIRSTKLEDSAMYFCASGQEISYEQYFGPGTRLTVT.

Here the CDR3 reads CASSDSGEDTQYF. DNA for the CDR3: TGTGCCAGCAGTGACTCTGGCGAGGATACGCAGTATTTT. The V and J genes are TRBV6-4 and TRBJ2-3; D is unresolved. The germline V gene has CDR1 MRHNA and CDR2 SNTAGT. The ends were cut back, 0 bases at V and 6 bases at J, with 7 bases in the middle. The length of the CDR3 is 13 residues.

This rearrangement joins TRBV4-1 to TRBJ2-7; D remains unclear. V gave up 1 base and J gave up 3 bases, with 10 bases separating them. The CDR3 extends over 14 amino acids. CDR1 is MGHRA, CDR2 YSYEKL, per germline. The CDR3 nucleotides are TGCGCCAGCAGCCAAGCCGCAACAAGCTACGAGCAGTACTTC. It codes for CASSQAATSYEQYF.

This clone was counted only a few times. The chain links TRBV2 to TRBJ2-3; D remains unclear. Germline V CDR1 and CDR2: SNHLY, FYNNEI. The CDR3 is made up of 15 amino acids. V was cut by 2 bases and J by 4 bases, with 13 bases left in between. The CDR3 nucleotides read TGTGCCAGCAGTGAAATTTATTCTAAAGCAGATACGCAGTATTTT. It specifies CASSEIYSKADTQYF.

The gene calls are TRBV19 and TRBJ1-2, with TRBD1 identical over 7 bases. CDR3 length: 15 residues. The germline V gene has CDR1 LNHDA and CDR2 SQIVND (reference sequence). V lost 3 bases, J lost 3 bases, and 7 bases stayed unmatched. The CDR3 nucleotides read TGTGCCAGTAGTATTGTTTTCGGGACAGACTATGGCTACACCTTC. It yields the protein CASSIVFGTDYGYTF.

The V and J genes are TRBV5-4 and TRBJ1-5; no firm D call. Between the trimmed V and J ends, which lost 1 base and 6 bases, there was a span of 8 bases. The CDR3 has 13 amino acids. The V gene's germline CDR1 is SGHNT and CDR2 YYREEE (reference sequence). The chain's CDR3 is CASSLRRGQPQHF. The CDR3 coding sequence is TGTGCCAGCAGCTTGAGACGGGGTCAGCCCCAGCATTTT.

This clone was detected a few times. The chain links TRBV4-1 to TRBJ1-4, with unresolved D. The germline V and J ends were trimmed by 4 bases and 8 bases, with 20 bases remaining between them. Germline V gives CDR1 MGHRA, CDR2 YSYEKL. CDR3 size: 16 residues. Here the CDR3 DNA reads TGCGCCAGCAGCCCCTCACTCTCCTCAGGAGGGGAAAAACTGTTTTTT. It encodes CASSPSLSSGGEKLFF.

This clone was detected a few times. The chain carries TRBV2 and TRBJ2-5, with no clear D. The CDR3 runs 15 residues. The germline V gene encodes CDR1 SNHLY and CDR2 FYNNEI. V shed 4 bases and J shed 3 bases, with 15 bases lying between them. The CDR3 DNA reads TGTGCCAGCAGTGGAGACGGACGGCAAGAAGAGACCCAGTACTTC. It specifies CASSGDGRQEETQYF.

This chain links TRBV5-4 with TRBJ2-2; tentatively, D is TRBD1 (5 bases). The ends were cut back, 0 bases at V and 5 bases at J, with 11 bases in the middle. This CDR3 has 15 residues. The germline V gene encodes CDR1 SGHNT and CDR2 YYREEE (reference sequence). This CDR3 reads CASSLGSGRTGELFF. The CDR3, as DNA: TGTGCCAGCAGCTTGGGGTCAGGGCGGACCGGGGAGCTGTTTTTT.

The chain carries TRBV29-1 and TRBJ2-3, with unresolved D. The CDR3 runs to 11 residues. V lost 8 bases and J 5 bases, leaving 11 bases between the germline ends. Germline V gene data show CDR1 as SQVTM and CDR2 as ANQGSEA. The CDR3 DNA sequence: TGCAGCTCACTACTGGGAGATACGCAGTATTTT. This sequence encodes CSSLLGDTQYF.

V is TRBV11-2 and J is TRBJ1-4; perhaps TRBD1 as D (6 bases). Trimming removed 0 bases from V and 13 bases from J, with 12 bases in between. The CDR3 runs 13 residues. CDR1 SGHAT and CDR2 FQNNGV come from the germline V gene. CDR3 in amino acids: CASSLDRGLVLFF. The CDR3 bases are TGTGCCAGCAGCTTAGATCGGGGGCTAGTACTGTTTTTT. Full variable domain (outside the CDR3, taken from reference TRBV11-2 and TRBJ1-4): EAGVAQSPRYKIIEKRQSVAFWCNPISGHATLYWYQQILGQGPKLLIQFQNNGVVDDSQLPKDRFSAERLKGVDSTLKIQPAKLEDSAVYLCASSLDRGLVLFFGSGTQLSVL.

This clone was seen a handful of times. The chain uses TRBV25-1 and TRBJ2-1, with TRBD2 matching over 9 bases. The CDR3 sequence is 15 residues long. V trimming: 5 bases; J trimming: 2 bases; junction bases outside the gene matches: 4. Germline CDR1 and CDR2: MGHDK and SYGVNS. The CDR3 is CASSLAGVAYNEQFF. The CDR3 DNA reads TGTGCCAGCAGTTTAGCGGGGGTAGCCTACAATGAGCAGTTCTTC.

This chain joins TRBV11-3 and TRBJ1-2; 7 bases are a match to TRBD1. The germline V gene has CDR1 SGHNT and CDR2 YENEEA. This CDR3 is 14 amino acids long. The V gene end was trimmed by 7 bases and the J gene end by 4 bases; junction bases not matched to a gene: 9. CDR3 residues: CASNDLGTVYGYTF. The CDR3 DNA sequence: TGTGCCAGCAACGACCTAGGGACAGTCTATGGCTACACCTTC.